Reported below is one T cell receptor beta chain. The specificity of this receptor is unknown. No base qualities exist here, and no much larger clone lies one base off it. This sample is drawn from a study of blood T cell repertoires in COVID-19 (dated by TCRdb to the early 2020s). Regarding the study in general: Collaborator samples came from the United States, Italy and Spain and covered acute and convalescent phases of COVID-19. The prospective study material was composed of cDNA or gDNA derived from T cells, B-cell-depleted T cells, or PBMCs. The samples were drawn from the first 160 participants of the ongoing ImmuneRACE study and from some 1,300 subjects provided by 6 global collaborators. Sample metadata almost always included a de-identified subject ID, COVID-19 status, age in years and sex. The repertoires were released in a freely available public database intended as a resource for research on the immune response to SARS-CoV-2. Subjects who had been exposed to COVID-19, were actively infected with it, or had recovered from it provided the deeply sampled blood TCRbeta repertoires that made up the dataset. Where available, HLA class I and class II types were obtained from metadata supplied by the sample provider rather than from assay-based typing. Overall study outcomes, separate from this receptor: The amount of clinical and demographic metadata varied by source and participant and was provided uncurated.

CDR1 SQVTM and CDR2 ANQGSEA were looked up in the germline V gene. Trimming removed 6 bases from V and 3 bases from J; the gene matches leave 7 bases unexplained. The CDR3 covers 13 residues, taking in both the cysteine and the phenylalanine. Just CDR3 DNA is preserved here, 39 bases in frame from base 1. Collaborating institutions collected whole blood in K2EDTA tubes following their own protocols. For TCRbeta analysis, collaborators shipped samples in one of three forms: frozen whole blood, isolated PBMCs, or DNA extracted from either of those sample types. TCRbeta CDR3 regions were amplified from genomic DNA using the immunoSEQ Assay, a bias-controlled multiplex PCR. Per the original workflow: Nucleated cell counts per sample were estimated from amplification of reference gene primers within the assay. Sequence reads were collapsed and filtered to measure the absolute abundance of every unique TCRbeta CDR3 rearrangement. For each sample, productive Simpson clonality was calculated as the square root of Simpson's diversity index over productive rearrangements. TCRdb holds this immuneACCESS table with in-frame rearrangements only. Some clones are missing; in checked studies, unresolved V genes explain under half, and the rest has no known cause. V, J and clone size derive from that table, while D and trimming were established from the DNA sequence. The sample table contains 95,000 to 150,000 clones; only one count was recorded for roughly 85% of them. The top ten constitute about a tenth of the sample.

Material for sequencing was peripheral blood. The sequence was collected from a man older than 75 with acute or convalescent COVID-19. This receptor chain uses TRBV29-1 and TRBJ1-2; a stretch of 7 junction bases matches TRBD1. The DNA sequence reads TGCAGCGTGGATCGAGACAGGGACTATGGCTACACCTTC. It specifies CSVDRDRDYGYTF.